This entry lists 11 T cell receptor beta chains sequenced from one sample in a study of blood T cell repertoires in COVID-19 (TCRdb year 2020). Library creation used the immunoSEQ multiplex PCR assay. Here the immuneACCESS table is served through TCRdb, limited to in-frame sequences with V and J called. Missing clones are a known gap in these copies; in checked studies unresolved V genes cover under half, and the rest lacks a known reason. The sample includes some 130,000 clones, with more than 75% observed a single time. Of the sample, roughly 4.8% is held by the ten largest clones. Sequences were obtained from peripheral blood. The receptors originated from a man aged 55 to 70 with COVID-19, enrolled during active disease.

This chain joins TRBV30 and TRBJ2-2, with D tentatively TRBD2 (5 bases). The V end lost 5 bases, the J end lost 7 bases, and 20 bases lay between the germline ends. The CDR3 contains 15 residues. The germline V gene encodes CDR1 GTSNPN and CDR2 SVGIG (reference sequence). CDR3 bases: TGTGCCTGGGGGGTCCCCGGGATCCCAAACGGGGAGCTGTTTTTT. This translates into CAWGVPGIPNGELFF.

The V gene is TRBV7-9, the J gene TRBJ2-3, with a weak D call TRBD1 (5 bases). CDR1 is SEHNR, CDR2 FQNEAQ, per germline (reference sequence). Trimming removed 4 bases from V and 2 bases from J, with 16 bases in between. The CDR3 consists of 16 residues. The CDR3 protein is CASSSLGQGNTDTQYF. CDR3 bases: TGTGCCAGCAGCTCGCTGGGGCAGGGAAACACAGATACGCAGTATTTT.

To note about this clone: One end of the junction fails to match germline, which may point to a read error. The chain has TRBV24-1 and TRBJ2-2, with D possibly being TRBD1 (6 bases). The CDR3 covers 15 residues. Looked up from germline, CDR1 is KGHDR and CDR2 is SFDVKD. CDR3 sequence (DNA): TGTGCCACCAGTGATTCGAGGGGGAACAGCGGGGAGCTGTTTTTT. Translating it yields CATSDSRGNSGELFF.

CDR3 nucleotides: TGCGCCAGCAGCCAAGATCCAAACAGGGGGCTGAGCTCCTATAATTCACCCCTCCACTTT. Translating gives CASSQDPNRGLSSYNSPLHF. The chain links TRBV4-1 to TRBJ1-6, with TRBD1 identical over 9 bases. Germline CDR1 and CDR2: MGHRA and YSYEKL. The CDR3 is 20 amino acids. V lost 0 bases to trimming and J lost 0 bases; unmatched junction nucleotides: 9.

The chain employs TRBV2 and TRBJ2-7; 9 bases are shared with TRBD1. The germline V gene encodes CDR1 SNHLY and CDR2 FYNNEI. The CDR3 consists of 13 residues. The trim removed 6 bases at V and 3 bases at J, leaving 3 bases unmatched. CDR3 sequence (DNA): TGTGCCAGCAGACCGACAGGGGGCTACGAGCAGTACTTC. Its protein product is CASRPTGGYEQYF.

The CDR3, as DNA: TGTGCCTGGAGTGTACGGGCGGGGGCGACTGGAAACACCATATATTTT. Protein product: CAWSVRAGATGNTIYF. V and J are TRBV30 and TRBJ1-3; a possible D gene is TRBD1 (6 bases). This CDR3 spans 16 amino acids. In germline, CDR1 is GTSNPN, CDR2 SVGIG (reference sequence). Trimming took off 0 bases at V and 2 bases at J, with 14 bases between the two ends. The full variable domain, rest sourced from reference TRBV30 and TRBJ1-3, is SQTIHQWPATLVQPVGSPLSLECTVEGTSNPNLYWYRQAAGRGLQLLFYSVGIGQISSEVPQNLSASRPQDRQFILSSKKLLLSDSGFYLCAWSVRAGATGNTIYFGEGSWLTVV.

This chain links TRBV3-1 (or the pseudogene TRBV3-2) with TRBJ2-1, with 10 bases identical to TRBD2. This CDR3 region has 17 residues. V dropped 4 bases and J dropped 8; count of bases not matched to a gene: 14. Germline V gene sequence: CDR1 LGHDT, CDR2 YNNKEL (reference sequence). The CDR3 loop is CASSPPRLAGVVDEQFF. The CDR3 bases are TGTGCCAGCAGCCCCCCCCGGCTAGCGGGAGTTGTAGATGAGCAGTTCTTC.

DNA of the CDR3: TGTGCCAGCAGTGACCTAGGAAATTATGGCTACACCTTC. Translating gives CASSDLGNYGYTF. The chain has TRBV25-1 and TRBJ1-2; D is undetermined. V was cut by 3 bases and J by 5 bases, with 10 bases left in between. The CDR3 sequence is 13 residues long. In germline, CDR1 is MGHDK, CDR2 SYGVNS.

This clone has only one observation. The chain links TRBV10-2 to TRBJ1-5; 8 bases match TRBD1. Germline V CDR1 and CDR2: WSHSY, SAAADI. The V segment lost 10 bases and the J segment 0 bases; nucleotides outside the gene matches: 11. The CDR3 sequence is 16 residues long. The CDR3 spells CATQDRELGSNQPQHF. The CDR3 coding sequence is TGCGCCACCCAGGACAGGGAGCTTGGTAGCAATCAGCCCCAGCATTTT.

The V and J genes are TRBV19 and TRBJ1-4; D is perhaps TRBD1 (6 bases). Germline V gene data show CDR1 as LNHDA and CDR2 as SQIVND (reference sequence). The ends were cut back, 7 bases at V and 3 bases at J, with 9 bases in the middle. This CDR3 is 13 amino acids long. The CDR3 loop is CASNQGPNEKLFF. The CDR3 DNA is TGTGCCAGTAATCAGGGGCCTAATGAAAAACTGTTTTTT.

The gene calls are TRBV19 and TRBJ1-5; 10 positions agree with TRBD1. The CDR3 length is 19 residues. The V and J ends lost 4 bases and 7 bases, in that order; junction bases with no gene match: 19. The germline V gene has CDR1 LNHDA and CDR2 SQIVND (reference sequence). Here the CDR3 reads CASSTFPGQGFGSAQPQHF. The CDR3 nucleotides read TGTGCCAGTAGTACTTTTCCGGGACAGGGGTTCGGGTCGGCACAGCCCCAGCATTTT.